Listed below are T cell receptor beta chains from one sample, sequenced in a study of blood T cell repertoires in COVID-19. Clones were sequenced by immunoSEQ multiplex PCR, and TCRdb holds only the in-frame ones, with some missing. The profile shows 20,000 to 30,000 clones, roughly 92% of them singletons. The sample taken for sequencing was peripheral blood. These receptors were taken from a human donor in a cohort sampled during active COVID-19. CDR3s include the opening cysteine and the closing phenylalanine or tryptophan. The order of the fields is J gene, D gene, clone size, V gene, CDR3 protein, CDR3 DNA. The D gene is left open where the match is weak. Clone size is given for some rows only: seen once, a few or many times, or a class if the clone is expanded.

>TRBJ1-1|.|.|TRBV7-9
CASNGKGRGTEAFF
TGTGCCAGCAATGGGAAAGGCCGGGGTACTGAAGCTTTCTTT
>TRBJ2-4|.|.|TRBV6-6
CASSALSEVLQYF
TGTGCCAGCAGTGCCCTTTCGGAGGTCCTTCAGTACTTC
>TRBJ2-1|TRBD2|.|TRBV7-8
CASSLGLVGQNEQFF
TGTGCCAGCAGCTTGGGACTAGTGGGTCAAAATGAGCAGTTCTTC
>TRBJ1-5|TRBD1|.|TRBV27
CASSSSGGHQPQHF
TGTGCCAGCAGTTCTTCAGGGGGCCATCAGCCCCAGCATTTT
>TRBJ1-6|TRBD1|.|TRBV28
CASIKQGASYNSPLHF
TGTGCCAGCATCAAGCAGGGGGCTTCCTATAATTCACCCCTCCACTTT
>TRBJ2-4|TRBD2|.|TRBV11-3
CASSLEVRTSQFQYF
TGTGCCAGCAGCTTAGAGGTCCGGACTAGCCAATTTCAGTACTTC
>TRBJ2-7|TRBD2|.|TRBV10-3
CAISDLTSGGNEQYF
TGTGCCATCAGTGACCTTACTAGCGGGGGTAACGAGCAGTACTTC
>TRBJ1-1|TRBD1|.|TRBV3-1/TRBV3-2
CASSWLDRGGTAFF
TGTGCCAGCAGTTGGTTGGACAGGGGTGGTACAGCTTTCTTT
>TRBJ2-3|TRBD2|.|TRBV3-1/TRBV3-2
CASSQASGGHTDTQYF
TGTGCCAGCAGCCAAGCGAGCGGGGGGCACACAGATACGCAGTATTTT
>TRBJ2-3|TRBD1|.|TRBV5-1
CASSLGQGGTQLLTDTQYF
TGCGCCAGCAGCTTGGGACAGGGCGGCACCCAACTACTCACAGATACGCAGTATTTT
>TRBJ2-7|TRBD2|few|TRBV5-5
CASSMTPGTSGRYEQYF
TGTGCCAGCAGCATGACGCCCGGGACTAGCGGGAGGTACGAGCAGTACTTC
>TRBJ1-5|.|few|TRBV28
CASSLPGTHNQPQHF
TGTGCCAGCAGTTTACCCGGGACACACAATCAGCCCCAGCATTTT
>TRBJ1-5|.|.|TRBV10-1
CASSAQGQPQHF
TGCGCCAGCAGTGCACAGGGACAGCCCCAGCATTTT
>TRBJ2-5|.|.|TRBV5-4
CASSPEPANEAQYF
TGTGCCAGCAGCCCGGAACCAGCTAATGAGGCCCAGTACTTC
>TRBJ2-7|TRBD1|.|TRBV29-1
CSVETVFLVPGTGSYEQYF
TGCAGCGTTGAGACAGTTTTTCTGGTTCCTGGGACAGGCTCCTACGAGCAGTACTTC
>TRBJ1-2|TRBD1|.|TRBV25-1
CASSEYDRANGYTF
TGTGCCAGCAGTGAATATGACAGGGCGAATGGCTACACCTTC
>TRBJ2-7|.|.|TRBV5-6
CASSIYLSSYEQYF
TGTGCCAGCAGTATCTACCTTTCCTCCTACGAGCAGTACTTC
>TRBJ2-6|.|.|TRBV28
CASSRGSSGANVLTF
TGTGCCAGCAGTAGGGGAAGCTCTGGGGCCAACGTCCTGACTTTC
>TRBJ2-1|TRBD2|.|TRBV5-3
CARSLVGGGTNNEQFF
TGTGCCAGAAGCTTGGTGGGCGGGGGGACAAACAATGAGCAGTTCTTC
>TRBJ2-4|.|.|TRBV7-2
CASSHKNIQYF
TGTGCCAGCAGCCATAAAAACATTCAGTACTTC
>TRBJ2-1|TRBD1|.|TRBV7-3
CASSLSTGGYEQFF
TGTGCCAGCAGCTTATCCACAGGGGGCTATGAGCAGTTCTTC
>TRBJ2-1|TRBD2|medium-sized|TRBV5-1
CASSSPGTRFNEQFF
TGCGCCAGCAGCTCGCCCGGGACTAGGTTCAATGAGCAGTTCTTC
>TRBJ1-3|TRBD1|.|TRBV9
CASSRLGQGADGNTIYF
TGTGCCAGCAGCAGATTGGGACAGGGGGCGGATGGAAACACCATATATTTT
>TRBJ2-5|TRBD1|.|TRBV28
CASSLAGTGGEETQYF
TGTGCCAGCAGCTTGGCGGGGACAGGGGGTGAAGAGACCCAGTACTTC
>TRBJ2-1|TRBD2|.|TRBV9
CASSGQTSGGLYNEQFF
TGTGCCAGCAGCGGGCAGACTAGCGGGGGATTATACAATGAGCAGTTCTTC
>TRBJ2-7|.|.|TRBV30
CAWTLGHSSSYEQYF
TGTGCCTGGACCTTGGGACACTCGAGCTCCTACGAGCAGTACTTC
>TRBJ2-3|TRBD2|.|TRBV3-1/TRBV3-2
CASSLRRGGSSDTQYF
TGTGCCAGCAGCCTAAGGCGGGGAGGGAGCTCAGATACGCAGTATTTT
>TRBJ1-4|TRBD1|.|TRBV6-5
CASRDRGPEKLFF
TGTGCCAGCAGGGACAGGGGGCCGGAAAAACTGTTTTTT
>TRBJ1-1|.|.|TRBV23-1
CASRGGEGSNTEAFF
TGCGCCAGCAGGGGGGGGGAAGGCAGCAACACTGAAGCTTTCTTT
>TRBJ1-1|TRBD1|.|TRBV27
CASSSASGTGSTEAFF
TGTGCCAGCAGTTCGGCTTCCGGGACAGGAAGCACTGAAGCTTTCTTT
>TRBJ2-4|.|.|TRBV4-3
CASSHQGLLAKNIQYF
TGCGCCAGCAGCCACCAGGGACTCTTAGCCAAAAACATTCAGTACTTC
>TRBJ1-6|TRBD1|once|TRBV5-1
CASSADRGNSPLHF
TGCGCCAGCAGCGCGGACAGGGGGAATTCACCCCTCCACTTT
>TRBJ2-5|.|.|TRBV5-1
CASSSKQETQYF
TGCGCCAGCAGCTCCAAACAAGAGACCCAGTACTTC
>TRBJ2-1|TRBD1|.|TRBV30
CAWSRGQGDEQFF
TGTGCCTGGAGTAGAGGACAGGGGGATGAGCAGTTCTTC
>TRBJ2-1|.|.|TRBV11-3
CASSFLLDPSYNEQFF
TGTGCCAGCAGCTTTTTACTAGACCCCTCCTACAATGAGCAGTTCTTC
>TRBJ2-2|TRBD2|.|TRBV4-1
CASSLIPGLAGDRELFF
TGCGCCAGCAGCCTTATCCCGGGACTAGCGGGAGATCGGGAGCTGTTTTTT
>TRBJ2-7|TRBD1|.|TRBV10-3
CAIGTDSYEQYF
TGTGCCATCGGGACAGACTCCTACGAGCAGTACTTC
>TRBJ1-5|.|.|TRBV30
CAWTGNSNQPQHF
TGTGCCTGGACAGGGAATAGCAATCAGCCCCAGCATTTT
>TRBJ2-3|TRBD2|.|TRBV7-9
CASSFSSGVSDTQYF
TGTGCCAGCAGCTTTTCCAGCGGGGTATCAGATACGCAGTATTTT
>TRBJ1-4|.|.|TRBV6-5
CASMVWGPNEKLFF
TGTGCCAGCATGGTATGGGGGCCTAATGAAAAACTGTTTTTT
>TRBJ1-5|.|.|TRBV19
CASTLWGGSNQPQHF
TGTGCCAGTACCTTGTGGGGGGGTAGCAATCAGCCCCAGCATTTT
>TRBJ2-7|.|.|TRBV7-9
CASSLDLVRQYF
TGTGCCAGCAGCTTAGACCTAGTCAGGCAGTACTTC
>TRBJ2-1|TRBD2|.|TRBV7-9
CASSLTSGTSYYNEQFF
TGTGCCAGCAGCCTCACGTCAGGGACTAGCTATTACAATGAGCAGTTCTTC
>TRBJ2-7|TRBD2|.|TRBV11-3
CASSWRGADYEQYF
TGTGCCAGCAGCTGGCGGGGGGCGGACTACGAGCAGTACTTC
>TRBJ2-2|TRBD1|once|TRBV19
CASRRTGDTGELFF
TGTGCCAGTAGGAGGACAGGAGACACCGGGGAGCTGTTTTTT
>TRBJ2-7|TRBD2|.|TRBV13
CASSSGLAGVSYEQYF
TGTGCCAGCAGCTCGGGACTAGCGGGAGTGTCCTACGAGCAGTACTTC
>TRBJ2-2|.|.|TRBV7-6
CASSLEGATNTGELFF
TGTGCCAGCAGCTTAGAAGGGGCGACGAACACCGGGGAGCTGTTTTTT
>TRBJ1-1|.|once|TRBV19
CASTRVGRGNTEAFF
TGTGCCAGTACCCGGGTGGGGCGCGGGAATACTGAAGCTTTCTTT
>TRBJ1-2|.|.|TRBV6-5
CASSYRGYGYTF
TGTGCCAGCAGTTACAGGGGTTATGGCTACACCTTC
>TRBJ2-3|TRBD1|.|TRBV6-2/TRBV6-3
CASSYLGQGPDTQYF
TGTGCCAGCAGTTACCTGGGACAGGGGCCAGATACGCAGTATTTT